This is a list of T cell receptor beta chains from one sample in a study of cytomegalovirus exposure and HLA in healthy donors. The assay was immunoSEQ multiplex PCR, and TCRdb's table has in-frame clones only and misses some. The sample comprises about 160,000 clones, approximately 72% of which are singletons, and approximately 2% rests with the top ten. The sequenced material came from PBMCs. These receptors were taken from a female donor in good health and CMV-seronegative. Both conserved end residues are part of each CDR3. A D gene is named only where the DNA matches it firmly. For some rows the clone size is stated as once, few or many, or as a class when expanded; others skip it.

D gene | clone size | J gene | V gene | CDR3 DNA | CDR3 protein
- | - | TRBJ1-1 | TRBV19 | TGTGCCAGTAGTCCATACTCGTTGAACACTGAAGCTTTCTTT | CASSPYSLNTEAFF
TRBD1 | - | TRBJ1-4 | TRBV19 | TGTGCCAGTAGGGGCGACAGGGGCGGGAATGAAAAACTGTTTTTT | CASRGDRGGNEKLFF
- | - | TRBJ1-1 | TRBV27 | TGTGCCAGCAGTTTTGGGAGGGCCATTAACACTGAAGCTTTCTTT | CASSFGRAINTEAFF
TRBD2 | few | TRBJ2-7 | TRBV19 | TGTGCCAGTAGTGGACAGGCGGGAGGGGGCTACGAGCAGTACTTC | CASSGQAGGGYEQYF
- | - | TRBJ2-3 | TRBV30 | TGTGCCTGGAGTAATGAGGTCGGGACGCAGTATTTT | CAWSNEVGTQYF
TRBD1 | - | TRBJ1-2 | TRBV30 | TGTGCCTGGAGTGTGGGACAGGGGGCGAGGGGCTACACCTTC | CAWSVGQGARGYTF
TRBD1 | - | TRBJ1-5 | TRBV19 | TGTGCCAGTAGTCTAACAGGGGGCGGTCAGCCCCAGCATTTT | CASSLTGGGQPQHF
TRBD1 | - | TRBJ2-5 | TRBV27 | TGTGCCAGCAGTGGACAGGGGAGGAGAGAGACCCAGTACTTC | CASSGQGRRETQYF
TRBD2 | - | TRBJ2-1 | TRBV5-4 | TGTGCCAGCAGCCTGACACTAGCGGGAGTGAATGAGCAGTTCTTC | CASSLTLAGVNEQFF
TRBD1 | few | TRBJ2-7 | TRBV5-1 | TGCGCCAGCAGCTTGGGGACAGGGGGCTACGAGCAGTACTTC | CASSLGTGGYEQYF
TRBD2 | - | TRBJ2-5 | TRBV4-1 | TGCGCCAGCAGCCAAGTTGGACTAGCGGTTGAGACCCAGTACTTC | CASSQVGLAVETQYF
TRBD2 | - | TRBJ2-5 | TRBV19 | TGTGCCAGTAGTAGCGGGAGGGCTCTTTCAGAGACCCAGTACTTC | CASSSGRALSETQYF
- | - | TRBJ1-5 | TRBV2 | TGTGCCAGCAGTGAATGGGGACAAAGCAATCAGCCCCAGCATTTT | CASSEWGQSNQPQHF
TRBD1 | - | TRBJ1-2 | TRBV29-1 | TGCAGCGCCGGGGACAGGGGGCGATCAAACTATGGCTACACCTTC | CSAGDRGRSNYGYTF
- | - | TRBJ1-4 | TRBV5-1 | TGCGCCAGCAGCTTGTTGGGCAGCCTTAATGAAAAACTGTTTTTT | CASSLLGSLNEKLFF
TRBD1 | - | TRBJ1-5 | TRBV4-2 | TGTGCCAGCAGCGGGGGACAGGGGGACAATCAGCCCCAGCATTTT | CASSGGQGDNQPQHF
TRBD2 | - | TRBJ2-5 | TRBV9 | TGTGCCAGCAGCGCGTTGGGATCGCCGGGAGGGGAGACCCAGTACTTC | CASSALGSPGGETQYF
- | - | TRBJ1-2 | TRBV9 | TGTGCCAGCAGCGTAGGTTTTAGCGGAGGGGCGGATGGCTACACCTTC | CASSVGFSGGADGYTF
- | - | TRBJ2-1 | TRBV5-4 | TGTGCCAGCAGCTTACCGGGGGCTAGCGGTTACAATGAGCAGTTCTTC | CASSLPGASGYNEQFF
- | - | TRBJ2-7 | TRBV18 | TGTGCCAGCTCACCAACCGGGAGCCAGTACGAGCAGTACTTC | CASSPTGSQYEQYF
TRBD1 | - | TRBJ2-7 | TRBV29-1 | TGCAGCGCTAGGACAGGGAGCTCCTACGAGCAGTACTTC | CSARTGSSYEQYF
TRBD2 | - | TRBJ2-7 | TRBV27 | TGTGCCAGCTCGTCACTAGCGGGATCTTACGAGCAGTACTTC | CASSSLAGSYEQYF
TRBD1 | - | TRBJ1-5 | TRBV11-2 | TGTGCCAGCAGCCCGGGACAGGGTTTTAATCAGCCCCAGCATTTT | CASSPGQGFNQPQHF
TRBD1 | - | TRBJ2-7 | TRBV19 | TGTGCCAGTAGTGGGACAGGGTTCGACGAGCAGTACTTC | CASSGTGFDEQYF
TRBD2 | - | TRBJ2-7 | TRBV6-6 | TGTGCCAGCAGGCGGGGGGGGACCTCCTACGAGCAGTACTTC | CASRRGGTSYEQYF
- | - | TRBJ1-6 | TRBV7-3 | TGTGCCAGCAGCTTCCAGGGGCAGGGGTCACCCCTCCACTTT | CASSFQGQGSPLHF
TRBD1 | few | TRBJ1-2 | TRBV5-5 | TGTGCCAGCAGCGCGATCTTCGGGACAGGGTATGGCTACACCTTC | CASSAIFGTGYGYTF
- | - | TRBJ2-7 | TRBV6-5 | TGTGCCAGCAGTTACGGGCCAGGGTCCTACGAGGAGTACTTC | CASSYGPGSYEEYF
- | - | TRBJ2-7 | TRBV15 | TGTGCCACCAGCAGAGATCGGGTTAGCTCCTACGAGCAGTACTTC | CATSRDRVSSYEQYF
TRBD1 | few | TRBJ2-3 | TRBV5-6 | TGTGCCAGCAGCCTGACAGGGGTTGCGACAGATACGCAGTATTTT | CASSLTGVATDTQYF
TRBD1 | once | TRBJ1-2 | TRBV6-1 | TGTGCCAGCAGTGTTCGACAGGGGACTAACTATGGCTACACCTTC | CASSVRQGTNYGYTF
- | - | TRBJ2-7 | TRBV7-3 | TGTGCCAGCAGCTCACTAGGTGGAATCTACGAGCAGTACTTC | CASSSLGGIYEQYF
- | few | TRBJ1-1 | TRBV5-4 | TGTGCCAGCACACACGGTAGGGGGAAGCCCCCTGAAGCTTTCTTT | CASTHGRGKPPEAFF
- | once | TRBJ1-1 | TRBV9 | TGTGCCAGCAGCCCCACCGGGACTGAAGCTTTCTTT | CASSPTGTEAFF
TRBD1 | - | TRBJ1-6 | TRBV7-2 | TGTGCCAGCAGGTATAATACAGGGGGGAATTCACCCCTCCACTTT | CASRYNTGGNSPLHF
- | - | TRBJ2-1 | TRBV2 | TGTGCCAGCACCTTCGAGGATAGCGCTCATGAGCAGTTCTTC | CASTFEDSAHEQFF
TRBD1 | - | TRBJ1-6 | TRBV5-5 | TGTGCCAGCAGCTACCCAACAGGGGGCGGTTCACCCCTCCACTTT | CASSYPTGGGSPLHF
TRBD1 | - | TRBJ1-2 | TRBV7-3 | TGTGCCAGCAGCCCGGACAGGGCGAACTATGGCTACACCTTC | CASSPDRANYGYTF
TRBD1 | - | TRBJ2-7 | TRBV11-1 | TGTGCCAGCACCTCGACAGGGAGCTCCTACGAGCAGTACTTC | CASTSTGSSYEQYF
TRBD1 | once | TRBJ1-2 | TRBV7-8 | TGTGCCAGCAGCTTATTGACAGGGGAAAGCTATGGCTACACCTTC | CASSLLTGESYGYTF
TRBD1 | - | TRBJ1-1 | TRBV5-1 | TGCGCCAGCTCAGGGGGCGATCGGACTGAAGCTTTCTTT | CASSGGDRTEAFF
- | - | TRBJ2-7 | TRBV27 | TGTGCCAGCAGTTTAGGAGGGGAGCCCTACGAGCAGTACTTC | CASSLGGEPYEQYF
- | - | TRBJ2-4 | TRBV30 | TGTGCCTGGAGTGGGGGGGTAGCCAAAAACATTCAGTACTTC | CAWSGGVAKNIQYF